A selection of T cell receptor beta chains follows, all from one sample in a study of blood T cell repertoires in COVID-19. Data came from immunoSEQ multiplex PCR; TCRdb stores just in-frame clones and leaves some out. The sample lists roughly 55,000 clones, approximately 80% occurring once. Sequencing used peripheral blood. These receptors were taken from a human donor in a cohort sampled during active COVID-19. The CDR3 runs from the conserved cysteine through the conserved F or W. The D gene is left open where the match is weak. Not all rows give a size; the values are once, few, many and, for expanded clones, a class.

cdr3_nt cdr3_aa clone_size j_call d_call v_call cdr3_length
TGTGCCACCAGTGGCCGGGGTGAGGGGACAGGGAGCACCGGGGAGCTGTTTTTT CATSGRGEGTGSTGELFF . TRBJ2-2 TRBD1 TRBV24-1 18
TGTGCCAGCAGTACCACCGGGACAGAAATCTATAATTCACCCCTCCACTTT CASSTTGTEIYNSPLHF . TRBJ1-6 TRBD1 TRBV28 17
TGTGCCAGCAGCTTAACGGGACAGGAGGCTAGCGAGCAGTACTTC CASSLTGQEASEQYF . TRBJ2-7 TRBD1 TRBV7-3 15
TGTGCCAGCATCTCGGGGGGCGCTAGGAACGAGCAGTACTTC CASISGGARNEQYF . TRBJ2-7 . TRBV28 14
TGTGCCAGTAGCCCTGGGGCGGGGGCATGGGTTCAAGATGAGCAGTTCTTC CASSPGAGAWVQDEQFF once TRBJ2-1 . TRBV19 17
TGTGCCAGCAGCGATCCGGGACTAGCTGTTGTTGCGCAGTATTTT CASSDPGLAVVAQYF . TRBJ2-3 TRBD2 TRBV11-2 15
TGTGCCAGCAGCGGAGGGACTAGCGGTTCCTACAATGAGCAGTTCTTC CASSGGTSGSYNEQFF once TRBJ2-1 TRBD2 TRBV5-4 16
TGCGCCAGCAGCCAGGCCTGGAGGGGAGAGGAGACCCAGTACTTC CASSQAWRGEETQYF . TRBJ2-5 . TRBV4-1 15
TGTGCCAGCAGCACAAGGACAGGGGGGGGCAATCAGCCCCAGCATTTT CASSTRTGGGNQPQHF . TRBJ1-5 TRBD1 TRBV7-2 16
TGTGCCAGCAGCTCACGTGGGACTAGCGGTTACAATGAGCAGTTCTTC CASSSRGTSGYNEQFF once TRBJ2-1 TRBD2 TRBV11-3 16
TGTGCCAGCTCACCAAGCGGCGGGAGCACAGATACGCAGTATTTT CASSPSGGSTDTQYF . TRBJ2-3 . TRBV18 15
TGTGCCAGCAGCCACCGAGACAGGGGGAGGAATGAGCAGTTCTTC CASSHRDRGRNEQFF . TRBJ2-1 TRBD1 TRBV16 15
TGTGCCAGTAGACCGGGGGGTGGTCAGCCCCAGCATTTT CASRPGGGQPQHF . TRBJ1-5 . TRBV19 13
TGTGCCAGCTCAGACCTTCAGGGGGCTAAAGATACGCAGTATTTT CASSDLQGAKDTQYF . TRBJ2-3 TRBD1 TRBV18 15
TGTGCCAGCAGCCAAGGAGCGGGAGAGGAGACCCAGTACTTC CASSQGAGEETQYF . TRBJ2-5 TRBD2 TRBV4-2 14
TGTGCCAGCAGCCCCTCACCGGGGGGGAACACAGATACGCAGTATTTT CASSPSPGGNTDTQYF . TRBJ2-3 TRBD2 TRBV7-6 16
TGTGCCAGCAGCTTAGGAAGTGTAGCGGATTGGACCACAGATACGCAGTATTTT CASSLGSVADWTTDTQYF . TRBJ2-3 . TRBV11-2 18
TGTGCCAGCAGCGCCCCTAGCGGGTCCACCTACGAGCAGTACTTC CASSAPSGSTYEQYF . TRBJ2-7 TRBD2 TRBV7-9 15
TGTGCCAGCAGAACTGACAGCTCACCCCTCCACTTT CASRTDSSPLHF . TRBJ1-6 . TRBV7-9 12
TGTGCCAGCAGCGCGAGTAGCGGGAGCTCCTACAATGAGCAGTTCTTC CASSASSGSSYNEQFF . TRBJ2-1 TRBD2 TRBV9 16
TGTGCCAGCAGCTTAGATGGACTCAAGAACACTGAAGCTTTCTTT CASSLDGLKNTEAFF . TRBJ1-1 . TRBV11-2 15
TGCGCCTCAAGGGGACAGGGCTACGAGCAGTACTTC CASRGQGYEQYF . TRBJ2-7 TRBD1 TRBV10-2 12
TGTGCCTGGAGTACGGGGGACGCTACGGGCACTGAAGCTTTCTTT CAWSTGDATGTEAFF . TRBJ1-1 . TRBV30 15
TGCGCCAGCAGTCTATTGCTGCAGGGAATAGCCAACGTCCTGACTTTC CASSLLLQGIANVLTF . TRBJ2-6 . TRBV23-1 16
TGTGCCAGCAGTGAGGACAGGGGGCGGGAGACCCAGTACTTC CASSEDRGRETQYF once TRBJ2-5 TRBD1 TRBV6-1 14
TGCGCCAGCAGCTCCGGGACTTTGAACACTGAAGCTTTCTTT CASSSGTLNTEAFF few TRBJ1-1 . TRBV5-1 14
TGTGCCAGCAGCCCCCGCGCAACTAATGAAAAACTGTTTTTT CASSPRATNEKLFF . TRBJ1-4 . TRBV6-5 14
TGTGCCAGCAGCTTGGAAGGGGAAGAGACCCAGTACTTC CASSLEGEETQYF . TRBJ2-5 . TRBV7-9 13